The entry that follows covers one TCR beta chain sequence. The sample is drawn from a study of blood T cell repertoires in COVID-19. Study-wide context: Italy, Spain and the United States were the sources of the convalescent and acute COVID-19 samples. PBMCs, B-cell-depleted T cells, or T cells provided the cDNA or gDNA that made up the material.

Per the study methods: Cell counts per sample came from amplifying reference gene primers. The protocol was immunoSEQ multiplex PCR, while the TCRdb copy is restricted to in-frame clones and leaves out a portion. V and J calls and clone size are as listed in that table; D and trimming were resolved from the DNA. Of more than 95,000 clones listed, about four fifths are singletons. The germline V gene has CDR1 LNHDA and CDR2 SQIVND (reference sequence). The junction had 15 bases not matched to a gene; V was cut back by 7 bases and J by 7 bases. This CDR3 has 15 residues. The sample comprised peripheral blood. The V gene is TRBV19, the J gene TRBJ1-2, with 7 nucleotides matching TRBD1. This sequence originates from a man aged 35-49 years with active or convalescent COVID-19. The DNA for the CDR3 is TGTGCCAGTACCGCGTTGGGTCTAGGGGGCAGTGGCTACACCTTC. Translated: CASTALGLGGSGYTF.